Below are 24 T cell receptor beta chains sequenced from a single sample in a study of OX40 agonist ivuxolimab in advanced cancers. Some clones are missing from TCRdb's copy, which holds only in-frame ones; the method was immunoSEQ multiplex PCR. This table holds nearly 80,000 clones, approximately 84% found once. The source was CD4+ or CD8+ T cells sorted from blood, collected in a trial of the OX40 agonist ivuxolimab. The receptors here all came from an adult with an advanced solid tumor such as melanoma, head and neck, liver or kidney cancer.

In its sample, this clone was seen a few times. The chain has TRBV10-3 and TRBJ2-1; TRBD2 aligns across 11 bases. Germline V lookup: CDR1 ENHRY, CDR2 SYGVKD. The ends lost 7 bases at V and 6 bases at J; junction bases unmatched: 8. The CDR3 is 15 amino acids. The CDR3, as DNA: TGTGCCATCAATTCTCTAGCGGGGGGAAGCAATGAGCAGTTCTTC. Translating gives CAINSLAGGSNEQFF.

The CDR3 DNA follows: TGTGCCAGCTCACCAATGAACACCCAGAATTCACCCCTCCACTTT. This encodes CASSPMNTQNSPLHF. The V and J genes are TRBV18 and TRBJ1-6; D uncertain. V lost 2 bases and J 7 bases, leaving 12 bases between the germline ends. Germline lookup yields CDR1 KGHSH and CDR2 LQKENI. The CDR3 sequence is 15 residues long.

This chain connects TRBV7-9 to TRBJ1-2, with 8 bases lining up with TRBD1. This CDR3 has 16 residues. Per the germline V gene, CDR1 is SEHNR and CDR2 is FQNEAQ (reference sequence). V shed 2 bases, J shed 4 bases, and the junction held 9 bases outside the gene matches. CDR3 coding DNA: TGTGCCAGCAGCTTATCGTCAGGGGGCGCGAGCTATGGCTACACCTTC. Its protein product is CASSLSSGGASYGYTF.

CDR3 bases: TGTGCCAGCAGTCCCCGGGACTTCCGCCTGAGTGCGGTCGGGTTGACACAGTATTTT. It specifies CASSPRDFRLSAVGLTQYF. The rearrangement links TRBV27 to TRBJ2-3; D may be TRBD2 (6 bases). The germline V gene has CDR1 MNHEY and CDR2 SMNVEV (reference sequence). Trimming shortened V by 5 bases and J by 12 bases, and 36 bases separated the two germline ends. CDR3 length: 19 amino acids.

The CDR3 loop is CASSPKEGREQYF. The CDR3 DNA is TGTGCCAGTAGTCCGAAAGAGGGACGCGAGCAGTACTTC. The V and J genes are TRBV19 and TRBJ2-7, with D perhaps assigned TRBD1 or TRBD2 (5 bases each). The V end lost 5 bases, the J end lost 6 bases, and 14 bases lay between the germline ends. The length of the CDR3 is 13 residues. Germline V gene data show CDR1 as LNHDA and CDR2 as SQIVND (reference sequence).

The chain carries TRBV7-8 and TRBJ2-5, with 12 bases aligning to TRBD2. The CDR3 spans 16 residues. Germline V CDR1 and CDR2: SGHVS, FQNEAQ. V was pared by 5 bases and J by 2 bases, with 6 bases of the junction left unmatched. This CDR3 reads CASSPSLAGGQETQYF. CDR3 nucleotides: TGTGCCAGCAGCCCCTCCCTAGCGGGGGGGCAAGAGACCCAGTACTTC.

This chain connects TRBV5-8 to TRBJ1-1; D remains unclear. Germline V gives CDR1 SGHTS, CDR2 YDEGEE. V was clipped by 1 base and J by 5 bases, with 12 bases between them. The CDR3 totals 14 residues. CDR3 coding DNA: TGTGCCAGCAGCTTGCGGCTGACGGAGACTGAAGCTTTCTTT. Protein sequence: CASSLRLTETEAFF.

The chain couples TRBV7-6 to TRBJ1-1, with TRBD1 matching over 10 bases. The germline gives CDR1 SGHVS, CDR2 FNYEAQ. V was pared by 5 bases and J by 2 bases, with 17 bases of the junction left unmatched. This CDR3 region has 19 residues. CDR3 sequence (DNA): TGTGCCAGCAGCATCTGGAACGTCGGACAGGGGGGTAGAAACACTGAAGCTTTCTTT. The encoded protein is CASSIWNVGQGGRNTEAFF.

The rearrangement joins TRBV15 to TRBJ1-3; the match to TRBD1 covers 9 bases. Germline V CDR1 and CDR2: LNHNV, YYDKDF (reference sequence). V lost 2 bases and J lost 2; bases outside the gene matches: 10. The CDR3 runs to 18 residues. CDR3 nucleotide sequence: TGTGCCACCAGCAGACGACCGGGACAGGGCGGCCCTGGAAACACCATATATTTT. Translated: CATSRRPGQGGPGNTIYF.

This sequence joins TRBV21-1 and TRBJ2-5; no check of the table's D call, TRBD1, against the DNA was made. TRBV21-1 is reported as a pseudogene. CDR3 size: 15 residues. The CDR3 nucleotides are TGTGCCAGCAGCAACCGGGACAGGGGGCTAAGGGAGCAGTACTTC. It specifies CASSNRDRGLREQYF.

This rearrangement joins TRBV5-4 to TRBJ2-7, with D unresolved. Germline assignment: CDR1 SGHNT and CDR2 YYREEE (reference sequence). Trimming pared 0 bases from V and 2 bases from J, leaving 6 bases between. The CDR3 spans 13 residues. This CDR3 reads CASSLAQAYEQYF. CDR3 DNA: TGTGCCAGCAGCTTGGCTCAAGCCTACGAGCAGTACTTC.

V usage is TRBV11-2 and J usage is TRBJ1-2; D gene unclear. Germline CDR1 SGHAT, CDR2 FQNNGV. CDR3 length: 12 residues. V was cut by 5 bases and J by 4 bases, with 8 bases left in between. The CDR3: CASSPEGYGYTF. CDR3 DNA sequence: TGTGCCAGCAGCCCTGAAGGCTATGGCTACACCTTC.

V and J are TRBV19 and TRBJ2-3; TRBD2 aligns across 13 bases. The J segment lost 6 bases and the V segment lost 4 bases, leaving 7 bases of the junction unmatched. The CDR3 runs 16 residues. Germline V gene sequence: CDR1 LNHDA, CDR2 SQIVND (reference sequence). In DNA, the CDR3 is TGTGCCAGTAGTACCCGACTAGCGGGAGGCATCGATACGCAGTATTTT. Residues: CASSTRLAGGIDTQYF.

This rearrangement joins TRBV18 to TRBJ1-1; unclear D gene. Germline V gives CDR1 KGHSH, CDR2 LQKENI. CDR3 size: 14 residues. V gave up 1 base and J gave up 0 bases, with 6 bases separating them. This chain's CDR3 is CASSPLNMNTEAFF. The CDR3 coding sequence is TGTGCCAGCTCACCACTGAACATGAACACTGAAGCTTTCTTT.

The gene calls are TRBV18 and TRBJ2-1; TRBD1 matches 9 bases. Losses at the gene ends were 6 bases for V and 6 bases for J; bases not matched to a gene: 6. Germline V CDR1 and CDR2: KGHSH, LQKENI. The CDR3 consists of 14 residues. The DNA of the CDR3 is TGTGCCAGCTCGACGGGACAGGGACGCAATGAGCAGTTCTTC. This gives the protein CASSTGQGRNEQFF.

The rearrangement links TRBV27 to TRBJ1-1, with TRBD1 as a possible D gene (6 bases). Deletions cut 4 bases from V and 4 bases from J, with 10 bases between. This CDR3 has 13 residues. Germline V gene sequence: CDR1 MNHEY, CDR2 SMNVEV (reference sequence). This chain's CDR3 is CASSWGPGTEAFF. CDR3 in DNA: TGTGCCAGCAGTTGGGGGCCCGGCACTGAAGCTTTCTTT.

The chain's CDR3 is CASRGLDSYEQYF. The CDR3 coding sequence is TGTGCTTCGCGGGGACTGGATTCCTACGAGCAGTACTTC. The chain couples TRBV6-6 to TRBJ2-7; tentatively, D is TRBD2 (6 bases). The CDR3 has 13 residues. Germline-derived CDR1 and CDR2 are MNHNY and SVGAGI (reference sequence).

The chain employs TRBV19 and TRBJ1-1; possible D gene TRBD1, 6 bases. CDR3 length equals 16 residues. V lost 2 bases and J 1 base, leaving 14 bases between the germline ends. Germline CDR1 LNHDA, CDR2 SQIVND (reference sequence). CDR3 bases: TGTGCCAGTAGTATAAGCGGACAGAGCGGGAACACTGAAGCTTTCTTT. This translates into CASSISGQSGNTEAFF. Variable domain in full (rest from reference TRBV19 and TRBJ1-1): DGGITQSPKYLFRKEGQNVTLSCEQNLNHDAMYWYRQDPGQGLRLIYYSQIVNDFQKGDIAEGYSVSREKKESFPLTVTSAQKNPTAFYLCASSISGQSGNTEAFFGQGTRLTVV.

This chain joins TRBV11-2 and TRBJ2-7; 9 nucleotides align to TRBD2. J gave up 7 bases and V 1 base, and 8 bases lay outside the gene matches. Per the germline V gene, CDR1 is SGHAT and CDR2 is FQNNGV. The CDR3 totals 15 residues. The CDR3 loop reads CASSLVAGDRGEQYF. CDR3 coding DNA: TGTGCCAGCAGCTTAGTAGCGGGGGACCGGGGGGAGCAGTACTTC. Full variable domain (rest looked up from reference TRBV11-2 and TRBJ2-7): EAGVAQSPRYKIIEKRQSVAFWCNPISGHATLYWYQQILGQGPKLLIQFQNNGVVDDSQLPKDRFSAERLKGVDSTLKIQPAKLEDSAVYLCASSLVAGDRGEQYFGPGTRLTVT.

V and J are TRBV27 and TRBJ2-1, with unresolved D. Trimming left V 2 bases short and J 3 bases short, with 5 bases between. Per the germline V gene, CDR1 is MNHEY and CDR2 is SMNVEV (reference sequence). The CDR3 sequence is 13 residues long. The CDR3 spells CASSLDFYNEQFF. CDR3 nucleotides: TGTGCCAGCAGTTTAGATTTCTACAATGAGCAGTTCTTC.

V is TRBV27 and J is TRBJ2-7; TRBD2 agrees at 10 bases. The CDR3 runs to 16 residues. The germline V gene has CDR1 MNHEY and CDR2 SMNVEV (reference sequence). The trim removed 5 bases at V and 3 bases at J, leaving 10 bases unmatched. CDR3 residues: CASSELAGQLDYEQYF. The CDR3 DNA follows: TGTGCCAGCAGTGAACTAGCGGGGCAACTGGACTACGAGCAGTACTTC.

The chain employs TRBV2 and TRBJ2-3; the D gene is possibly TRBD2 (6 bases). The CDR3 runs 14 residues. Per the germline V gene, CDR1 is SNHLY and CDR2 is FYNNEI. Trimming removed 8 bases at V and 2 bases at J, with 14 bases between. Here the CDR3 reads CASGSGLDTDTQYF. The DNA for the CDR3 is TGTGCCAGCGGGTCGGGACTCGACACAGATACGCAGTATTTT.

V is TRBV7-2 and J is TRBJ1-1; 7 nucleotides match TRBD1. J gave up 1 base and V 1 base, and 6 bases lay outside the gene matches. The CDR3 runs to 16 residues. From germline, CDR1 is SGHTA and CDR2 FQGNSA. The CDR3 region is CASSLEQGPTNTEAFF. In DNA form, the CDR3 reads TGTGCCAGCAGCTTAGAACAGGGGCCCACGAACACTGAAGCTTTCTTT.

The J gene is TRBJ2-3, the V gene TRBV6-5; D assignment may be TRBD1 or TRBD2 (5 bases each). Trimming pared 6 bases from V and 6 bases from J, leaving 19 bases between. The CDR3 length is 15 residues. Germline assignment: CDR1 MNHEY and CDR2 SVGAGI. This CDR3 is CASSLTRWGADTQYF. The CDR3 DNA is TGTGCCAGCAGCCTAACTAGGTGGGGCGCTGATACGCAGTATTTT.